The clone carrying this TCR beta chain was counted a few times. This specimen comes from a study of CD8+ T cells in alopecia areata. Noted treatment: oral pan-JAK inhibitor, 5-10 mg twice daily. RNA was extracted and reverse transcribed into cDNA as the sequencing template. The method was immunoSEQ multiplex PCR; TCRdb's version includes in-frame clones alone and lacks a portion of them. The data hold 180,000 or so clones, with about half observed a single time. V was pared by 4 bases and J by 7 bases, with 20 bases between. This CDR3 comprises 15 residues. Germline V gene data show CDR1 as SGHRS and CDR2 as YFSETQ.

The sequencing here drew on CD8+ T cells sorted from blood, taken between weeks 51 and 54, from a patient treated with tofacitinib. This chain joins TRBV5-1 and TRBJ2-5; weak D call: TRBD1 (8 bases). The source of this sequence is a human donor with alopecia areata. CDR3 sequence: CASSVDREGHGTQYF. The CDR3 nucleotides read TGCGCCAGCAGCGTGGACAGGGAGGGACATGGGACCCAGTACTTC.